A single sample is the source of the 3 T cell receptor beta chains below, sequenced in a study of STAT5B mutations in CD4+ large granular lymphocyte leukemia. Method: immunoSEQ multiplex PCR; TCRdb's copy keeps in-frame clones and lacks some. Seen here are 40,000 or so clones, about 80% observed once, and the top ten hold around 0.57%. Sample: CD4+ T cells from blood buffy coats. The receptors originated from a human donor in good health.

The chain links TRBV5-1 to TRBJ1-6; 8 nucleotides agree with TRBD1. J was trimmed by 7 bases and V by 1 base; bases with no gene match: 4. The CDR3 length is 15 residues. From germline, CDR1 is SGHRS and CDR2 YFSETQ. For the CDR3, the DNA is TGCGCCAGCAGCTTGAGGGACAGGAGCAATTCACCCCTCCACTTT. Protein product: CASSLRDRSNSPLHF.

The chain couples TRBV7-9 to TRBJ2-2, with D unresolved. CDR1 and CDR2 (germline): SEHNR, FQNEAQ (reference sequence). V shed 3 bases and J shed 1 base, with 9 bases lying between them. The CDR3 consists of 15 residues. The CDR3 nucleotides read TGTGCCAGCAGCTTCCCTCGAGAGAACACCGGGGAGCTGTTTTTT. It encodes CASSFPRENTGELFF.

The CDR3 here is CASKQGLGAFF. For the CDR3, the DNA is TGTGCCAGTAAGCAGGGACTGGGAGCTTTCTTT. The V gene is TRBV19, the J gene TRBJ1-1; D might be TRBD1 (5 bases). The CDR3 is 11 amino acids. V was trimmed by 7 bases and J by 10 bases, leaving 13 bases between them. The germline V gene encodes CDR1 LNHDA and CDR2 SQIVND (reference sequence).